This T cell receptor beta chain came from a study of cytomegalovirus exposure and HLA in healthy donors (dated by TCRdb to the late 2010s). At the level of the whole study: A later analysis indicated that the 120 or so validation repertoires were generated on the platform also employed for the approximately 700 repertoires of the first cohort. The aim of the study was to test whether cataloging public T cell receptors could identify signatures of past pathogen exposure. Along with the approximately 700-subject first cohort, a separate validation cohort of about 110 different subjects was used. High-throughput TCR immunosequencing, statistical association of individual TCRs with disease status, and machine learning were combined to predict cytomegalovirus infection status.

The germline V gene specifies SGHTA as CDR1 and FQGNSA as CDR2. Measured from the cysteine to the phenylalanine, the CDR3 is 14 residues long. The CDR3 DNA has 42 bases and is translated from base 1. Germline trimming amounts to 4 bases on V and 1 base on J, with 1 as the count of junction bases outside the gene matches. Points the paper makes about the study in general: A few of the identified cytomegalovirus-associated TCR beta chains were confirmed in vitro to be specific for cytomegalovirus antigens. Across donors, most TCR sequences were observed very rarely, whereas some public TCRs were present in many individuals. According to the authors, the approach could potentially be generalized to other disease states and immunological phenotypes. All 120 repertoires were used to score co-occurrence in the validation cohort in a later analysis, because that analysis had no HLA typing for the cohort. The study listed 150 to 200 TCR beta chains as associated with cytomegalovirus. Cytomegalovirus status was reported to be diagnosed by the classifier with high specificity and sensitivity in both the original and validation cohorts. A later analysis found that TCRs clustered in the first cohort also tended to co-occur in the roughly 110 validation repertoires, with about 94% of cluster scores above 0.

The library was obtained by the immunoSEQ multiplex PCR assay. In the authors' own workflow: A statistical classification framework was developed to diagnose cytomegalovirus status using the catalog of TCR beta chain sequences. The clones in this table, taken by TCRdb from immuneACCESS, are in-frame only. Not every clone is retained; where verified, under half of the shortfall comes from an unresolved V gene, and the cause of the rest is unknown. The DNA gave D and trimming, while V, J and clone size come from that table. This sample lists about 360,000 clones; 80% to 90% were detected once. Together, the top ten hold 0.65% to 0.95% of the sample. On this clone itself: This receptor's antigen is unknown. No clone much larger than this one lies a single base away; base qualities are absent.

The donors were included in the validation cohort of 120 subjects, a group kept apart from the approximately 690-subject first cohort. Here the chain combines TRBV7-2 and TRBJ1-1; 9 bases in between match TRBD1. The receptor was derived from a woman aged 18-29 years in good health and CMV-seronegative. Material for sequencing was PBMCs. The DNA is as follows: TGTGCCAGCAGCTGGGGACAGGGGAACACTGAAGCTTTCTTT. This translates into CASSWGQGNTEAFF.